The clone carrying this T cell receptor (beta chain) was counted many times. Its antigen is currently unknown. Time point described: patch test 1, 2 weeks after DPC sensitization. Treatment described: therapeutic diphenylcyclopropenone sensitization with weekly scalp DPC. Prior to application of each patch test, blood was drawn. Alopecia patients deemed DPC-suitable, aged 18 to 70, excluding pregnancy. Library preparation tagged each individual cDNA molecule with a unique molecular identifier. One entry per CDR3 protein, called by TCRdb with MiXCR from the RACE reads. The table includes about 49,000 distinct CDR3 sequences, about 9% detected once. CDR1 is MNHNS and CDR2 is SASEGT in the germline V gene. The J segment lost 8 bases and the V segment lost 0 bases, leaving 9 bases of the junction unmatched. CDR3 length: 16 amino acids. This record comes from a study of human T cells and chemical hapten exposure. Study-wide points: TCRs at high frequency, those above 1 in 1000, did not change with DPC sensitization.

The chain has TRBV6-1 and TRBJ2-1; 8 bases align to TRBD2. The source is a woman between 50 and 59 years old with alopecia areata. Some clones in this sample may be carry-over from other donors' samples. Sample: whole blood, taken in connection with sensitization to the hapten diphenylcyclopropenone (DPC). The CDR3 here is CASSEAPSGRLHEQFF. The DNA for the CDR3 is TGTGCCAGCAGTGAAGCGCCCAGCGGGAGATTGCATGAGCAGTTCTTC.